This T cell receptor (beta chain) was sequenced during a study of CD8 T cells in ankylosing spondylitis. Study observations and caveats: A subset of motif variants has previously been described in the synovial fluid and blood of reactive arthritis. Those disease-linked clones were CD8+; they were also relatively rare in peripheral blood.

This clonotype occurred once. Its antigen is unidentified. There are 15 residues in the CDR3. Germline values: CDR1 DFQATT, CDR2 SNEGSKA (reference sequence). TCRdb passed the 5' RACE reads through MiXCR, listing each CDR3 protein once. The sample consists of 250,000 to 300,000 distinct CDR3 sequences, roughly 20% of them appearing once. Sequences were obtained from blood, either unsorted or a sorted T cell fraction (not recorded which). This chain uses TRBV20-1 with TRBJ2-3; 12 bases map to TRBD2. The receptor was isolated from a male donor with ankylosing spondylitis or in good health (not recorded which). The CDR3 DNA reads as TGCTTCGGAACAAGACTAGCGGGAGTTGGAGATACGCAGTATTTT. Protein sequence: CFGTRLAGVGDTQYF.